This T cell receptor beta chain was found in a study of OX40 agonist ivuxolimab in advanced cancers. Study-level information: Ivuxolimab, an agonistic anti-OX40 (CD134) antibody, was given to patients. Earlier treatment with anti-PD-1, anti-PD-L1 or anti-CTLA-4 was permitted, and under 50% had received some.

Germline CDR1 is SGHNT and CDR2 is YYREEE (reference sequence). The CDR3 contains 13 residues. V gave up 2 bases and J gave up 4 bases, with 9 bases separating them. The repertoire was sequenced with immunoSEQ multiplex PCR; TCRdb's copy has only in-frame clones and lacks some. The sample shows fewer than 85,000 clones, 92% of them seen only once. The sample was CD4+ or CD8+ T cells sorted from blood, taken in a trial of the OX40 agonist ivuxolimab. This TCR derives from an adult with an advanced solid tumor such as melanoma, head and neck, liver or kidney cancer. V and J are TRBV5-4 and TRBJ2-5; unclear D gene. CDR3 amino acids: CASSLYALETQYF. The CDR3 nucleotides are TGTGCCAGCAGCTTATATGCATTAGAGACCCAGTACTTC.